Listed below are T cell receptor beta chains from one sample, sequenced in a study of cytomegalovirus exposure and HLA in healthy donors. The method was immunoSEQ multiplex PCR; TCRdb's version includes in-frame clones alone and lacks a portion of them. The sample totals 60,000 to 100,000 clones. The specimen was PBMCs. The receptors were gathered from a man under 40 in good health and CMV-seronegative. Each CDR3 is given with its conserved first and last residue. D genes are given only for firm matches.

J: TRBJ2-5
length: 13
V: TRBV15
D: -
CDR3: CATSTLVGETQYF
DNA: TGTGCCACCAGCACACTCGTCGGAGAGACCCAGTACTTC

J: TRBJ2-5
length: 14
V: TRBV7-2
D: -
CDR3: CASSLDRAQETQYF
DNA: TGTGCCAGCAGCTTAGACAGGGCCCAAGAGACCCAGTACTTC

J: TRBJ2-5
length: 15
V: TRBV5-4
D: TRBD2
CDR3: CASSIRTSGEETQYF
DNA: TGTGCCAGCAGCATCCGGACTAGCGGGGAAGAGACCCAGTACTTC

J: TRBJ2-2
length: 15
V: TRBV5-1
D: TRBD2
CDR3: CASSQGTRGTGELFF
DNA: TGCGCCAGCAGCCAGGGGACTAGGGGAACCGGGGAGCTGTTTTTT

J: TRBJ2-7
length: 14
V: TRBV9
D: TRBD2
CDR3: CASSVGLAGYEQYF
DNA: TGTGCCAGCAGCGTGGGACTAGCGGGATACGAGCAGTACTTC

J: TRBJ2-1
length: 14
V: TRBV9
D: TRBD1
CDR3: CASSLTRQGYEQFF
DNA: TGTGCCAGCAGCCTCACGCGACAGGGATACGAGCAGTTCTTC

J: TRBJ2-3
length: 16
V: TRBV5-6
D: TRBD2
CDR3: CASSLRTSGSTDTQYF
DNA: TGTGCCAGCAGCCTAAGGACTAGCGGTAGCACAGATACGCAGTATTTT

J: TRBJ1-2
length: 16
V: TRBV4-3
D: TRBD1
CDR3: CASSQDSGQGRDGYTF
DNA: TGCGCCAGCAGCCAAGATTCCGGACAGGGGAGGGATGGCTACACCTTC

J: TRBJ2-3
length: 17
V: TRBV9
D: TRBD2
CDR3: CASSGSRKRGGFDTQYF
DNA: TGTGCCAGCAGCGGATCCAGAAAGCGGGGGGGCTTTGATACGCAGTATTTT

J: TRBJ2-2
length: 17
V: TRBV5-1
D: TRBD2
CDR3: CASSSTLAGANTGELFF
DNA: TGCGCCAGCAGCTCCACCTTAGCGGGGGCGAACACCGGGGAGCTGTTTTTT

J: TRBJ2-5
length: 13
V: TRBV29-1
D: TRBD1
CDR3: CSVRDRGGETQYF
DNA: TGCAGCGTCAGGGACAGGGGGGGAGAGACCCAGTACTTC

J: TRBJ2-1
length: 16
V: TRBV9
D: TRBD2
CDR3: CASSVAGGTSGNEQFF
DNA: TGTGCCAGCAGCGTAGCCGGAGGGACTAGCGGCAATGAGCAGTTCTTC

J: TRBJ1-2
length: 11
V: TRBV5-3
D: -
CDR3: CASNLGAGYTF
DNA: TGTGCCAGCAACCTCGGAGCAGGCTACACCTTC

J: TRBJ1-2
length: 14
V: TRBV4-3
D: -
CDR3: CASSQAVGAYGYTF
DNA: TGCGCCAGCAGCCAAGCGGTAGGGGCCTATGGCTACACCTTC

J: TRBJ2-2
length: 14
V: TRBV4-1
D: -
CDR3: CASSLDTNTGELFF
DNA: TGCGCCAGCAGCTTGGACACGAACACCGGGGAGCTGTTTTTT

J: TRBJ2-7
length: 14
V: TRBV5-1
D: TRBD1
CDR3: CASSSTGFGYEQYF
DNA: TGCGCCAGCAGCTCGACAGGGTTTGGGTACGAGCAGTACTTC

J: TRBJ2-4
length: 12
V: TRBV6-5
D: -
CDR3: CASRNARGIGYF
DNA: TGTGCCAGCAGAAACGCGCGGGGAATTGGGTACTTC

J: TRBJ1-1
length: 17
V: TRBV4-3
D: -
CDR3: CASSQGRQMVGSPEAFF
DNA: TGCGCCAGCAGCCAAGGCCGACAAATGGTAGGATCCCCTGAAGCTTTCTTT

J: TRBJ1-3
length: 16
V: TRBV18
D: -
CDR3: CASSPLAGNDGNTIYF
DNA: TGTGCCAGCTCACCACTAGCAGGGAACGATGGAAACACCATATATTTT

J: TRBJ2-1
length: 15
V: TRBV4-1
D: TRBD2
CDR3: CASSHLADRFNEQFF
DNA: TGCGCCAGCAGCCACCTAGCGGACCGCTTCAATGAGCAGTTCTTC

J: TRBJ2-7
length: 12
V: TRBV7-9
D: -
CDR3: CASGQGNSEQYF
DNA: TGTGCCAGCGGGCAGGGCAATAGCGAGCAGTACTTC

J: TRBJ1-2
length: 15
V: TRBV28
D: TRBD1
CDR3: CASSRRTGSGYGYTF
DNA: TGTGCCAGCAGCCGTAGGACAGGGAGTGGCTATGGCTACACCTTC

J: TRBJ1-3
length: 13
V: TRBV2
D: -
CDR3: CASSEVEALSIYF
DNA: TGTGCCAGCAGTGAAGTGGAGGCCCTCTCCATATATTTT

J: TRBJ2-3
length: 12
V: TRBV2
D: -
CDR3: CASSVRGDTQYF
DNA: TGTGCCAGCAGCGTCCGGGGGGATACGCAGTATTTT

J: TRBJ2-1
length: 14
V: TRBV11-2
D: -
CDR3: CASSAHRDYNEQFF
DNA: TGTGCCAGCAGCGCCCACAGGGATTACAATGAGCAGTTCTTC

J: TRBJ1-4
length: 14
V: TRBV6-4
D: TRBD1
CDR3: CASRSRGTNEKLFF
DNA: TGTGCCAGCAGATCCAGGGGGACTAATGAAAAACTGTTTTTT

J: TRBJ1-2
length: 15
V: TRBV6-1
D: TRBD1
CDR3: CASRWGQNADYGYTF
DNA: TGTGCCAGCAGATGGGGACAGAACGCAGACTATGGCTACACCTTC

J: TRBJ1-2
length: 13
V: TRBV9
D: -
CDR3: CASSVRRAGGYTF
DNA: TGTGCCAGCAGCGTGAGAAGGGCGGGTGGCTACACCTTC

J: TRBJ1-1
length: 12
V: TRBV29-1
D: -
CDR3: CSVLIDGGEAFF
DNA: TGCAGCGTTCTCATAGACGGGGGTGAAGCTTTCTTT

J: TRBJ2-1
length: 16
V: TRBV5-1
D: TRBD2
CDR3: CASSSVAGGPWNEQFF
DNA: TGCGCCAGCAGCTCGGTAGCGGGAGGGCCCTGGAATGAGCAGTTCTTC

J: TRBJ1-1
length: 12
V: TRBV6-1
D: TRBD1
CDR3: CASDRGRTEAFF
DNA: TGTGCCAGTGACAGGGGGCGTACTGAAGCTTTCTTT

J: TRBJ2-5
length: 15
V: TRBV11-2
D: TRBD1
CDR3: CASSLGQGVGETQYF
DNA: TGTGCCAGCAGCTTAGGACAGGGGGTCGGGGAGACCCAGTACTTC

J: TRBJ1-6
length: 16
V: TRBV10-2
D: -
CDR3: CASSESWGGYNSPLHF
DNA: TGCGCCAGCAGTGAGTCGTGGGGCGGTTATAATTCACCCCTCCACTTT

J: TRBJ1-5
length: 14
V: TRBV7-2
D: TRBD1
CDR3: CASSTRDRGGPQHF
DNA: TGTGCCAGCAGCACCCGGGACAGGGGGGGGCCCCAGCATTTT

J: TRBJ1-2
length: 14
V: TRBV5-1
D: TRBD1
CDR3: CASSSTGGGGGYTF
DNA: TGCGCCAGCAGCTCTACAGGGGGTGGTGGTGGCTACACCTTC

J: TRBJ2-7
length: 14
V: TRBV27
D: -
CDR3: CASLLRAGMGRQYF
DNA: TGTGCCAGCCTTCTCCGGGCAGGGATGGGAAGGCAGTACTTC

J: TRBJ2-7
length: 14
V: TRBV2
D: -
CDR3: CASSEDTNSYEQYF
DNA: TGTGCCAGCAGTGAAGACACCAACTCCTACGAGCAGTACTTC

J: TRBJ1-1
length: 16
V: TRBV11-3
D: -
CDR3: CASSCSGDFMNTEAFF
DNA: TGTGCCAGCAGCTGTAGTGGGGACTTCATGAACACTGAAGCTTTCTTT

J: TRBJ2-7
length: 16
V: TRBV5-1
D: -
CDR3: CASSFLTVLGHYEQYF
DNA: TGCGCCAGCAGCTTCCTGACCGTCCTTGGGCACTACGAGCAGTACTTC

J: TRBJ1-5
length: 14
V: TRBV27
D: TRBD1
CDR3: CASSTGTGVQPQHF
DNA: TGTGCCAGCAGTACCGGGACAGGGGTTCAGCCCCAGCATTTT

J: TRBJ1-1
length: 13
V: TRBV29-1
D: -
CDR3: CSVGSEADTEAFF
DNA: TGCAGCGTTGGGAGCGAAGCCGACACTGAAGCTTTCTTT

J: TRBJ1-5
length: 17
V: TRBV21-1
D: -
CDR3: CASSKGVTGTRNQPQHF
DNA: TGTGCCAGCAGCAAAGGGGTAACCGGGACAAGAAATCAGCCCCAGCATTTT

J: TRBJ1-3
length: 13
V: TRBV7-9
D: -
CDR3: CASSPGSGNTIYF
DNA: TGTGCCAGCAGCCCGGGAAGTGGAAACACCATATATTTT

J: TRBJ2-5
length: 12
V: TRBV7-2
D: -
CDR3: CASSGDKETQYF
DNA: TGTGCCAGCAGCGGGGACAAAGAGACCCAGTACTTC

J: TRBJ2-6
length: 17
V: TRBV4-1
D: TRBD2
CDR3: CASSRGGLVAGANVLTF
DNA: TGCGCCAGCAGCCGGGGGGGACTAGTAGCTGGGGCCAACGTCCTGACTTTC

J: TRBJ1-1
length: 14
V: TRBV2
D: -
CDR3: CASKSDRRNTEAFF
DNA: TGTGCCAGCAAGTCTGACCGGAGGAACACTGAAGCTTTCTTT

J: TRBJ2-2
length: 14
V: TRBV19
D: -
CDR3: CASRVLGSTGELFF
DNA: TGTGCCAGTAGGGTGCTGGGGAGCACCGGGGAGCTGTTTTTT

J: TRBJ2-7
length: 16
V: TRBV5-1
D: -
CDR3: CASATSAGLLRGEQYF
DNA: TGCGCCAGCGCGACCTCCGCGGGACTGTTGAGAGGGGAGCAGTACTTC

J: TRBJ2-5
length: 13
V: TRBV5-8
D: -
CDR3: CASSLVGVETQYF
DNA: TGTGCCAGCAGCTTGGTAGGAGTGGAGACCCAGTACTTC

J: TRBJ1-5
length: 12
V: TRBV15
D: -
CDR3: CATSRGGEPQHF
DNA: TGTGCCACCAGCAGGGGAGGCGAGCCCCAGCATTTT

J: TRBJ2-7
length: 16
V: TRBV5-4
D: TRBD2
CDR3: CASSPGGAGAPYEQYF
DNA: TGTGCCAGCAGCCCTGGCGGGGCGGGAGCCCCCTACGAGCAGTACTTC

J: TRBJ2-7
length: 14
V: TRBV30
D: TRBD2
CDR3: CAWRGGRHPYEQYF
DNA: TGTGCCTGGAGAGGCGGGAGACACCCCTACGAGCAGTACTTC

J: TRBJ2-5
length: 13
V: TRBV5-4
D: -
CDR3: CASSLDRQETQYF
DNA: TGTGCCAGCAGCTTGGACAGGCAAGAGACCCAGTACTTC

J: TRBJ2-7
length: 14
V: TRBV27
D: TRBD2
CDR3: CASRTSGSPYEQYF
DNA: TGTGCCAGCAGGACTAGCGGGAGCCCCTACGAGCAGTACTTC

J: TRBJ2-5
length: 13
V: TRBV7-2
D: TRBD1
CDR3: CASSARTGQTQYF
DNA: TGTGCCAGCAGCGCAAGGACAGGCCAGACCCAGTACTTC